The 13 T cell receptor beta chains given below trace back to one sample, sequenced in a study of cytotoxic CD8 clonotypes in ibrutinib-treated CLL. Clones were sequenced by immunoSEQ multiplex PCR, and TCRdb holds only the in-frame ones, with some missing. This sample carries about 120,000 clones, approximately 58% of them seen once, and the ten largest clones take approximately 35%. This sample comprised PBMCs, obtained after 24 months of ibrutinib treatment. These receptors were taken from a human donor with chronic lymphocytic leukemia.

The rearrangement links TRBV18 to TRBJ1-2; D is possibly TRBD1 (5 bases). The V and J ends lost 2 bases and 5 bases respectively, with 18 bases between them. The CDR3 contains 16 residues. Germline values: CDR1 KGHSH, CDR2 LQKENI. CDR3 sequence: CASSPLDRSPVYGYTF. As DNA, the CDR3 is TGTGCCAGCTCACCATTAGACAGATCTCCCGTATATGGCTACACCTTC.

This clone was recorded many times. The chain has TRBV23-1 and TRBJ1-2; D uncertain. TRBV23-1 has ORF status, its function being uncertain. The CDR3 totals 15 residues. V lost 1 base, J lost 5 bases, and 14 bases lay in between. The CDR3 protein is CASSQFIGILYGYTF. The CDR3 DNA follows: TGCGCCAGCAGTCAATTTATTGGGATCCTGTATGGCTACACCTTC.

This clone appeared a few times. The chain combines TRBV30 with TRBJ2-7; tentatively, D is TRBD1 or TRBD2 (5 bases each). Germline V gene data show CDR1 as GTSNPN and CDR2 as SVGIG (reference sequence). V shed 0 bases and J shed 2 bases, with 11 bases lying between them. There are 14 residues in the CDR3. The CDR3: CAWSVARDAYEQYF. The CDR3 region has the DNA TGTGCCTGGAGTGTAGCCAGGGACGCCTACGAGCAGTACTTC.

This rearrangement joins TRBV7-2 to TRBJ2-7; tentatively, D is TRBD1 (5 bases). Germline CDR1 reads SGHTA; CDR2 reads FQGNSA. The CDR3 length is 15 residues. Trimming took 0 bases from V and 5 from J, leaving 14 bases between them. The DNA of the CDR3 is TGTGCCAGCAGCTTAGCGCTGGCAGGGTTGAACGAGCAGTACTTC. This encodes CASSLALAGLNEQYF.

V and J are TRBV5-3 and TRBJ1-1, with 8 bases identical to TRBD1. TRBV5-3 is sorted into the ORF group, with uncertain function. The length of the CDR3 is 14 residues. With V trimmed by 4 bases and J by 4 bases, 6 bases remained unmatched. The CDR3: CARSRMDRVTEAFF. The CDR3 DNA sequence: TGTGCCAGAAGCCGAATGGACAGGGTCACTGAAGCTTTCTTT.

This clone appeared a few times. V usage is TRBV11-3 and J usage is TRBJ2-3; no clear D. CDR1 and CDR2 from the germline V gene are SGHNT and YENEEA. V lost 1 base to trimming and J lost 5 bases, with 1 base between them. This CDR3 region has 11 residues. The CDR3 DNA is TGTGCCAGCAGCTTAGTAGATACGCAGTATTTT. Encoded protein: CASSLVDTQYF.

This clone was counted only a few times. The rearrangement links TRBV18 to TRBJ2-6; possibly TRBD1 for D (6 bases). Germline assignment: CDR1 KGHSH and CDR2 LQKENI. The V end was cut by 4 bases, the J end by 1 base, with 8 bases between. This CDR3 is 15 amino acids long. The CDR3 reads CASSQTGSGANVLTF. The CDR3 DNA sequence: TGTGCCAGCTCACAAACAGGGTCTGGGGCCAACGTCCTGACTTTC.

DNA of the CDR3: TGTGCCAGCAGCGTAGGGGGTAATAATTCACCCCTCCACTTT. The encoded protein is CASSVGGNNSPLHF. V usage is TRBV9 and J usage is TRBJ1-6; D gene unclear. CDR3 length: 14 residues. Germline V lookup: CDR1 SGDLS, CDR2 YYNGEE. The V end was cut by 0 bases, the J end by 5 bases, with 6 bases between. Combining the CDR3 with reference TRBV9 and TRBJ1-6 gives the whole variable domain DSGVTQTPKHLITATGQRVTLRCSPRSGDLSVYWYQQSLDQGLQFLIQYYNGEERAKGNILERFSAQQFPDLHSELNLSSLELGDSALYFCASSVGGNNSPLHFGNGTRLTVT.

The table lists this clone with a few counts. V and J are TRBV11-1 and TRBJ2-7; no firm D call. The CDR3 sequence is 9 residues long. Germline CDR1 SGHAT, CDR2 FQDESV (reference sequence). Trimming cost V 8 bases and J 9 bases, with 8 bases left between them. CDR3 region: CASFSGQYF. The CDR3 bases are TGTGCCAGCTTTTCTGGGCAGTACTTC.

V is TRBV5-1 and J is TRBJ1-1; 7 bases are a match to TRBD1. Per germline, CDR1 SGHRS and CDR2 YFSETQ. V shed 2 bases and J 5 bases; nucleotides not matched to a gene: 9. The CDR3 is made up of 15 amino acids. As DNA, the CDR3 is TGCGCCAGCAGCTTAGGAGGAGGGGGCGATACTGAAGCTTTCTTT. Translating it yields CASSLGGGGDTEAFF.

J is TRBJ2-1 and V is TRBV7-2; D gene uncertain. V was cut by 4 bases and J by 0 bases, with 10 bases left in between. The CDR3 sequence is 15 residues long. Germline lookup yields CDR1 SGHTA and CDR2 FQGNSA. The DNA of the CDR3 is TGTGCCAGCAGCTCGCCAGGAACCTCCTACAATGAGCAGTTCTTC. Translated, it gives CASSSPGTSYNEQFF.

This clone was recorded at least ten times. This chain connects TRBV23-1 to TRBJ1-1; 8 bases fit TRBD1. TRBV23-1 is an ORF for which the function is uncertain. Trimming took 8 bases from V and 3 from J; bases not matched to a gene: 23. This CDR3 has 19 residues. CDR3: CASDCRGTGQVRCYTEAFF. CDR3 bases: TGCGCCAGCGATTGTCGAGGGACAGGACAGGTCAGGTGTTACACTGAAGCTTTCTTT.

This chain uses TRBV19 with TRBJ2-3; 11 bases are a match to TRBD2. The germline V gene encodes CDR1 LNHDA and CDR2 SQIVND (reference sequence). After removal of 5 bases from V and 1 base from J, the junction contained 11 bases not matched to a gene. This CDR3 is 18 amino acids long. The CDR3 here is CASSPLAGGPQGTDTQYF. Written as DNA, the CDR3 is TGTGCCAGTAGTCCTCTAGCGGGGGGCCCTCAGGGCACAGATACGCAGTATTTT.